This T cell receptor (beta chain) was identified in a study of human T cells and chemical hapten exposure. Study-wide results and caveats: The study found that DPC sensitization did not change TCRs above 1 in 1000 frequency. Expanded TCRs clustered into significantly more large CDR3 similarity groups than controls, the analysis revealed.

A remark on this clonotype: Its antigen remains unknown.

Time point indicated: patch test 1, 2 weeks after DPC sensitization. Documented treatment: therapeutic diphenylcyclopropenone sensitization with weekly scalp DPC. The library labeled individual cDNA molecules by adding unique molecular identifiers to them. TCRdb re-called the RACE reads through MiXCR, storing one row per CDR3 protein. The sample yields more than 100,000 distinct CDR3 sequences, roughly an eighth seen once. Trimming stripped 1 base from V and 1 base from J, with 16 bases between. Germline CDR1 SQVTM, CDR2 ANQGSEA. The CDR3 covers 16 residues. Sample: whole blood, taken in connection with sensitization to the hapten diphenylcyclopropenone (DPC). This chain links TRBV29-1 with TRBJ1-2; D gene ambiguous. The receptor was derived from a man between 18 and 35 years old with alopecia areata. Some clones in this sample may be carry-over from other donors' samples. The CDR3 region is CSVEGSLDDINYGYTF. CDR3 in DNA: TGCAGCGTTGAAGGCTCCCTAGATGATATTAACTATGGCTACACCTTC.